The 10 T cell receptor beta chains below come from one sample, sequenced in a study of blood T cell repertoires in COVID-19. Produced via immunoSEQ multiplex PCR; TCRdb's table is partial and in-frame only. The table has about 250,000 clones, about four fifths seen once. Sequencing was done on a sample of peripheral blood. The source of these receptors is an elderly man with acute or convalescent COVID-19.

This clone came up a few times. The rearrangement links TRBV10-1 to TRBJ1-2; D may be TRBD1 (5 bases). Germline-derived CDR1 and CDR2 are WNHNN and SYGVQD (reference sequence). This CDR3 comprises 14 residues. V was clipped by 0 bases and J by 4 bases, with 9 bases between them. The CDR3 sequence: CASSESGVRYGYTF. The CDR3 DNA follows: TGCGCCAGCAGTGAGTCAGGGGTCCGCTATGGCTACACCTTC.

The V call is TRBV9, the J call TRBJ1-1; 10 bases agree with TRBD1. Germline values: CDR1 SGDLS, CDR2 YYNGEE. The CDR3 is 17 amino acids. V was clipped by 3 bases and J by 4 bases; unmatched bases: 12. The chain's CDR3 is CASSEGQGLPRSTEAFF. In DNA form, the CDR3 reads TGTGCCAGCAGCGAGGGACAGGGGCTGCCCCGTAGCACTGAAGCTTTCTTT.

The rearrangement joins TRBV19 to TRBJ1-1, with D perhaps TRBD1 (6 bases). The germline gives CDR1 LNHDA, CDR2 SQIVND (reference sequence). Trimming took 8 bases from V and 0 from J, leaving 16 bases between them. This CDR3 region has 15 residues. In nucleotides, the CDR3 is TGTGCCAGTGGGGGCGGGAGCAGAATGAACACTGAAGCTTTCTTT. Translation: CASGGGSRMNTEAFF.

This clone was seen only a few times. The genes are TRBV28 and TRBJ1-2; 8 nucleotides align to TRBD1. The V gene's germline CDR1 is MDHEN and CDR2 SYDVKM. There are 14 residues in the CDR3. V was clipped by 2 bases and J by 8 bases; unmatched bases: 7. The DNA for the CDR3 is TGTGCCAGCAGTTTAGCAGGGGGCGCAAGGGGCTACACCTTC. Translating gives CASSLAGGARGYTF.

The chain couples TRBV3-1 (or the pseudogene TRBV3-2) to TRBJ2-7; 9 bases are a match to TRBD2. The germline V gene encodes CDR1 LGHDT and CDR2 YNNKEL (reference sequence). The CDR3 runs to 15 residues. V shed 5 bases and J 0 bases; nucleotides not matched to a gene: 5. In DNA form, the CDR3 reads TGTGCCAGCAGCACAGCGGGGGGTAGCTCCTACGAGCAGTACTTC. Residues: CASSTAGGSSYEQYF.

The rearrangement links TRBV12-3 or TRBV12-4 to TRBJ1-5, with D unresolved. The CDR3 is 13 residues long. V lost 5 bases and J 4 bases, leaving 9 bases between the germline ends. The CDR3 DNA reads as TGTGCCAGCAGTGCCAAAACAAATCAGCCCCAGCATTTT. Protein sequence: CASSAKTNQPQHF.

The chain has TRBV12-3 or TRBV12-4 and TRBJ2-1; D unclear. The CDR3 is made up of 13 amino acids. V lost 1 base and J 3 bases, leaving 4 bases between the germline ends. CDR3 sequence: CASSLVRYNEQFF. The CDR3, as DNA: TGTGCCAGCAGTTTAGTCCGCTACAATGAGCAGTTCTTC.

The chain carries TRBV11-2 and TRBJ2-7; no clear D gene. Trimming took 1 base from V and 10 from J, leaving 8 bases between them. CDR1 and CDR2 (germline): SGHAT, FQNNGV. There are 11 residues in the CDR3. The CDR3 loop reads CASSLGLIQYF. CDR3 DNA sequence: TGTGCCAGCAGCTTAGGTTTAATCCAGTACTTC.

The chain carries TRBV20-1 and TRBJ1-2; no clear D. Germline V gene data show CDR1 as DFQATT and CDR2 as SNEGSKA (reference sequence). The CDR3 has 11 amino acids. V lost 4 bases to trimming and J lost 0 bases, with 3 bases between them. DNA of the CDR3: TGCAGTGCTACTACTAACTATGGCTACACCTTC. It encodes CSATTNYGYTF.

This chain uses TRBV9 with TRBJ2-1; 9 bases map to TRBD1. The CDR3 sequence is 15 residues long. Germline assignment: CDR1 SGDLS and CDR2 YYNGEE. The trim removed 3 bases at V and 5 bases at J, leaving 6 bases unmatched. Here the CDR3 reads CASSAVGTGHNEQFF. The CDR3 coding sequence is TGTGCCAGCAGCGCCGTCGGGACAGGGCACAATGAGCAGTTCTTC.